This T cell receptor (beta chain) appears in the sequencing data of a study of cytomegalovirus exposure and HLA in healthy donors. Study-wide findings and caveats: One variant, a missense change in DCLRE1C, was linked in a later analysis to TCR beta V- and J-gene trimming. A later analysis appeared to link common viral pathogens to several of the most significant clusters.

60 Vbeta and 13 Jbeta primers were used in PCR. Original handling: About 88 million unique TCR beta chains, approximately 11 million of them shared, were counted by a later analysis. The repertoire was sequenced with immunoSEQ multiplex PCR; TCRdb's copy has only in-frame clones and lacks some. V and J calls plus clone size are reproduced from that table; the DNA served to infer D and trimming. Its listing shows more than 40,000 clones. Trimming shortened V by 3 bases and J by 1 base, and 12 bases separated the two germline ends. CDR3 size: 15 residues. Per the germline V gene, CDR1 is SGHAT and CDR2 is FQNNGV. Comments on this clone: Its specificity is not known.

This TCR was recovered from a female donor in good health and CMV-seronegative. Sequenced sample: PBMCs. The chain employs TRBV11-2 and TRBJ1-1; no reliable D call. The CDR3 DNA reads TGTGCCAGCAGCTTTGACGGGAGGAAGAACACTGAAGCTTTCTTT. Its translation is CASSFDGRKNTEAFF. The full variable domain, rest sourced from reference TRBV11-2 and TRBJ1-1, is EAGVAQSPRYKIIEKRQSVAFWCNPISGHATLYWYQQILGQGPKLLIQFQNNGVVDDSQLPKDRFSAERLKGVDSTLKIQPAKLEDSAVYLCASSFDGRKNTEAFFGQGTRLTVV.